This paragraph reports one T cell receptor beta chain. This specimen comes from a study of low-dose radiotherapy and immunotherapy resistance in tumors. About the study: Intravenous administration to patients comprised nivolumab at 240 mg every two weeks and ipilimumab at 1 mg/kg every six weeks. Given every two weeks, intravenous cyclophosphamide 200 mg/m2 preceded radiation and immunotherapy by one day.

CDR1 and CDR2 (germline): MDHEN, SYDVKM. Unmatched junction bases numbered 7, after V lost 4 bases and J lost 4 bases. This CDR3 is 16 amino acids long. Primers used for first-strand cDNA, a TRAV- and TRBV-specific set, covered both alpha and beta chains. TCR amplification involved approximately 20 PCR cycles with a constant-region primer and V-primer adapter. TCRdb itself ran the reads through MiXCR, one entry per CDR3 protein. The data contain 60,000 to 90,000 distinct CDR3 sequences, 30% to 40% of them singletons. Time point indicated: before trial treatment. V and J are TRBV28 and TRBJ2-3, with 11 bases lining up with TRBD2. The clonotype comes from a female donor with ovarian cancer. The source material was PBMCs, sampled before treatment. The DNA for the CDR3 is TGTGCCAGCAGTTCTATACTAGCGGGAGAGGCAGATACGCAGTATTTT. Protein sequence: CASSSILAGEADTQYF.